This T cell receptor beta chain emerged from a study of cytomegalovirus exposure and HLA in healthy donors. The study, taken as a whole, reports: Accounts indicate the classifier identified cytomegalovirus status with strong specificity and sensitivity. Later analysis associated a missense DCLRE1C variant with TCR beta V- and J-gene trimming. The study found most TCR sequences rare, yet found some public TCRs in many donors.

As to this clone: No antigen is known for it.

PCR employed 60 Vbeta and 13 Jbeta primers. Method: immunoSEQ multiplex PCR; TCRdb's copy keeps in-frame clones and lacks some. Of 150,000 to 200,000 clones in the sample, 81% were seen once. The CDR3 runs to 14 residues. Germline CDR1 and CDR2: SGHVS and FNYEAQ. Losses at the gene ends were 5 bases for V and 5 bases for J; bases not matched to a gene: 8. This chain uses TRBV7-6 with TRBJ2-7, with 8 bases identical to TRBD1. The material sequenced was PBMCs. The TCR comes from a young woman in good health and CMV-seronegative. The CDR3 spells CASSPGTGLNEQYF. CDR3 in DNA: TGTGCCAGCAGCCCCGGGACAGGTTTAAACGAGCAGTACTTC.